Listed below are T cell receptor beta chains from one sample, sequenced in a study of blood T cell repertoires in COVID-19. TCRdb's table, derived via immunoSEQ multiplex PCR, lists solely in-frame clones and lacks some. The table shows more than 95,000 clones, with around nine tenths occurring only once. The specimen sequenced was peripheral blood. The receptor set was obtained from a man aged 45 to 65 in a cohort sampled during active COVID-19. Both conserved end residues are part of each CDR3. A D gene is named only where the DNA matches it firmly. Where a row states a size, it is once, few, many or the class of an expanded clone; other rows omit it.

j_call,d_call,clone_size,v_call,cdr3_nt,cdr3_aa
TRBJ2-5,.,.,TRBV27,TGTGCCAGCAGCCCGGGGTTCCGAGAGACCCAGTACTTC,CASSPGFRETQYF
TRBJ2-1,TRBD2,.,TRBV11-2,TGTGCCAGCAGCTTAGCCAGCGGGGCTATATTTGAGCAGTTCTTC,CASSLASGAIFEQFF
TRBJ2-7,.,.,TRBV12-3/TRBV12-4,TGTGCCAGCAGGCAGGGTGGTACCCACGAGCAGTACTTC,CASRQGGTHEQYF
TRBJ1-1,.,.,TRBV7-8,TGTGCCAGCAGTCGAGGGCGGGGGAACGGTGGCACTGAAGCTTTCTTT,CASSRGRGNGGTEAFF
TRBJ1-1,.,.,TRBV6-5,TGTGCCAGCAGTTACTCTATAACAGGGAACACTGAAGCTTTCTTT,CASSYSITGNTEAFF
TRBJ2-5,TRBD2,once,TRBV19,TGTGCCAGTACCACTAGCGGGTCTGGGGAGACCCAGTACTTC,CASTTSGSGETQYF
TRBJ2-7,.,once,TRBV6-6,TGTGCCAGCAGCGACAGAGGCACCACCTACGAGCAGTACTTC,CASSDRGTTYEQYF
TRBJ1-1,.,.,TRBV14,TGTGCCAGCAGCCGGATCGGGGTATCGGAAGTCACTGAAGCTTTCTTT,CASSRIGVSEVTEAFF
TRBJ2-1,.,.,TRBV2,TGTGCCAGCAGTGAAGTGGGGGGGCCAAACAATGAGCAGTTCTTC,CASSEVGGPNNEQFF
TRBJ2-3,.,.,TRBV13,TGTGCCAGCAGCTTAGGCCTTGGCTCTTCAGATACGCAGTATTTT,CASSLGLGSSDTQYF
TRBJ2-7,TRBD1,.,TRBV2,TGTGCCAGCACTTTACAGGGGCCCAGCTCCTACGAGCAGTACTTC,CASTLQGPSSYEQYF
TRBJ2-1,TRBD1,.,TRBV3-1/TRBV3-2,TGTGCCAGCAGCCAGACCTGGACAGGGGATGTTGAGCAGTTCTTC,CASSQTWTGDVEQFF
TRBJ2-2,.,.,TRBV6-5,TGTGCCAGTCGCCGTGAGACCGGGGAGCTGTTTTTT,CASRRETGELFF
TRBJ1-2,.,.,TRBV6-6,TGTGCCAGCAGCCGGAACGACAAGAACTATGGCTACACCTTC,CASSRNDKNYGYTF
TRBJ1-2,.,once,TRBV2,TGTGCCAGCAGTGAAACACAGAACTATGGCTACACCTTC,CASSETQNYGYTF
TRBJ1-2,TRBD1,.,TRBV6-6,TGTGCCAGCAGTCCCCGGGACAGGGGTCCCTATGGCTACACCTTC,CASSPRDRGPYGYTF
TRBJ2-5,TRBD1,.,TRBV28,TGTGCCAGCAGTTCCTCCGGGACAGGACCCAAATTCCAAGAGACCCAGTACTTC,CASSSSGTGPKFQETQYF
TRBJ2-6,.,.,TRBV2,TGTGCCAGCAGTGAAGCAGGGGTAGGGGCCAACGTCCTGACTTTC,CASSEAGVGANVLTF
TRBJ2-7,TRBD1,few,TRBV5-1,TGCGCCAGCATTGGACAGGGGGCGCGCTCTTTGAACGAGCAGTACTTC,CASIGQGARSLNEQYF
TRBJ1-1,TRBD1,.,TRBV7-9,TGTGCCAGCAGCCGCCTCGGACAGGGGAACACTGAAGCTTTCTTT,CASSRLGQGNTEAFF
TRBJ2-2,.,few,TRBV5-4,TGTGCCAGCAGTGTCGTAGGGGCTCTCTCCGGGGAGCTGTTTTTT,CASSVVGALSGELFF
TRBJ2-2,TRBD2,.,TRBV29-1,TGCAGCGCCCGGACTAGCGGGGGGGATGGCGGGGAGCTGTTTTTT,CSARTSGGDGGELFF
TRBJ2-1,TRBD2,.,TRBV6-5,TGTGCCAGCAGCCCCACCGGGGGGGCCTACAATGAGCAGTTCTTC,CASSPTGGAYNEQFF
TRBJ2-3,TRBD2,.,TRBV9,TGTGCCAGCAGCGTAGAGTCAGGCGGCGGGGGGGCCAGCACAGATACGCAGTATTTT,CASSVESGGGGASTDTQYF
TRBJ2-5,TRBD1,.,TRBV6-6,TGTGCCAGCAGCAGACAGGGTGGCGAGACCCAGTACTTC,CASSRQGGETQYF
TRBJ1-4,.,.,TRBV28,TGTGCCAGCAGCCAAGGGGGGGGCTATGAAAAACTGTTTTTT,CASSQGGGYEKLFF
TRBJ1-5,.,.,TRBV19,TGTGCCAGTACCCCGACAGGTCGAGGGCAGCCCCAGCATTTT,CASTPTGRGQPQHF
TRBJ2-1,TRBD2,.,TRBV6-5,TGTGCCATCCAGAGCGGGGGGGGCTCCCATGAGCAGTTCTTC,CAIQSGGGSHEQFF
TRBJ1-1,.,once,TRBV7-2,TGTGCCAGCAGCTTCCAGGGTTCAAGAGCTTTCTTT,CASSFQGSRAFF
TRBJ2-3,TRBD2,.,TRBV29-1,TGCAGCTCCTCCGGAGCGGGGGGTTCAGATACGCAGTATTTT,CSSSGAGGSDTQYF
TRBJ1-4,TRBD1,.,TRBV4-3,TGCGCCAGCAGCCAAGATATCGGGACAGGGATTCTTGGTGAAAAACTGTTTTTT,CASSQDIGTGILGEKLFF
TRBJ2-5,TRBD1,.,TRBV11-2,TGTGCCAGCAGCTTAGCTAACGGCCGGGACAGGGAAGAGACCCAGTACTTC,CASSLANGRDREETQYF
TRBJ2-5,TRBD2,.,TRBV28,TGTGCCAGCAGTTTATCGGCTAGCGGGGGAGGAGAGACCCAGTACTTC,CASSLSASGGGETQYF
TRBJ2-1,TRBD2,.,TRBV11-2,TGTGCCAGCAGCCTAGGGACTAGCGGGGTCTTGGGGTTCTTC,CASSLGTSGVLGFF
TRBJ2-4,.,.,TRBV18,TGTGCCAGCTCACCGAAGACTGTGACCCTAGCCAAAAACATTCAGTACTTC,CASSPKTVTLAKNIQYF
TRBJ2-3,.,.,TRBV2,TGTGCCAGCCGTCTAGGGACTCTATACCTTAATACGCAGTATTTT,CASRLGTLYLNTQYF
TRBJ2-7,TRBD1,few,TRBV7-9,TGTGCCAGCAGCTCGACAGGACAGGTTCGAGGGGAGCAGTACTTC,CASSSTGQVRGEQYF
TRBJ2-2,TRBD2,.,TRBV19,TGTGCCAGTCTCCGACTAGCGGGGGGGACCTTAAGGGCCGGGGAGCTGTTTTTT,CASLRLAGGTLRAGELFF
TRBJ1-4,TRBD1,.,TRBV18,TGTGCCAGCTCACCCAGGGGGCTAGGTGAAAAACTGTTTTTT,CASSPRGLGEKLFF
TRBJ1-1,.,many,TRBV10-1,TGCGCCAGCAGTGCGACAGGAACTACTGAAGCTTTCTTT,CASSATGTTEAFF
TRBJ2-2,.,.,TRBV11-3,TGTGCCAGCAGCCTGACCGGGGGGCCAAACACCGGGGAGCTGTTTTTT,CASSLTGGPNTGELFF
TRBJ2-7,TRBD2,.,TRBV7-6,TGTGCCAGCAGCTTAGCGCGCACGGGGCGGGGGGCCTACGAGCAGTACTTC,CASSLARTGRGAYEQYF
TRBJ1-4,.,.,TRBV4-1,TGCGCCAGCAGCCAGATAGACAGGAATAATGAAAAACTGTTTTTT,CASSQIDRNNEKLFF
TRBJ2-1,.,.,TRBV10-1,TGCGCCAGCCGGGGGACGGTAAATGAGCAGTTCTTC,CASRGTVNEQFF
TRBJ1-6,TRBD1,once,TRBV28,TGTGCCAGCAGCCCCCTCGGACAGGGCACTTCACCCCTCCACTTT,CASSPLGQGTSPLHF
TRBJ1-2,TRBD1,.,TRBV5-4,TGTGCCAGCAGCTCCGGACAGGTCTATGGCTACACCTTC,CASSSGQVYGYTF
TRBJ2-5,.,.,TRBV6-5,TGTGCCAGCAGCGGACTCGCCTCAGAGACCCAGTACTTC,CASSGLASETQYF
TRBJ2-6,.,.,TRBV9,TGTGCCAGCAGCGTAGGTCACTCTGGGGCCAACGTCCTGACTTTC,CASSVGHSGANVLTF
TRBJ1-1,TRBD1,.,TRBV6-6,TGTGCCAGCAGGGGACAGGGATCGAATGAAGCTTTCTTT,CASRGQGSNEAFF
TRBJ2-6,TRBD2,.,TRBV6-2/TRBV6-3,TGTGCCAGCAGCTTACCGGGACTAGGGTCTGGGGCCAACGTCCTGACTTTC,CASSLPGLGSGANVLTF
TRBJ2-3,.,.,TRBV5-1,TGCGCCAGCTTTCTGGCAGACAATACAAGGGATACGCAGTATTTT,CASFLADNTRDTQYF
TRBJ1-1,.,few,TRBV9,TGTGCCAGCAGTACAACAGGGTGGGGGACTGAAGCTTTCTTT,CASSTTGWGTEAFF
TRBJ1-2,.,many,TRBV5-6,TGTGCCAGCAGTCAGAACTATGGCTACACCTTC,CASSQNYGYTF
TRBJ2-5,.,.,TRBV5-4,TGTGCCAGCAGCCGCATGGACTATCGGACAGAGACCCAGTACTTC,CASSRMDYRTETQYF
TRBJ1-5,.,.,TRBV21-1,TGTGCCAGCAGCAAATCTCGTCCTATTAGCAATCAGCCCCAGCATTTT,CASSKSRPISNQPQHF
TRBJ1-6,.,once,TRBV5-6,TGTGCCAGCAGCTGGTGGGGAGGTGTGGATTCACCCCTCCACTTT,CASSWWGGVDSPLHF
TRBJ1-3,.,.,TRBV3-1/TRBV3-2,TGTGCCAGCAGCCCCTCCTCTGGAAACACCATATATTTT,CASSPSSGNTIYF
TRBJ1-2,TRBD1,.,TRBV19,TGTGCCAGTAGTATCACGTCCCAGGGACAGCGTGGCTACACCTTC,CASSITSQGQRGYTF
TRBJ1-1,TRBD1,once,TRBV6-5,TGTGCCAGCAGCAGACAGGGTGCGGACACTGAAGCTTTCTTT,CASSRQGADTEAFF
TRBJ2-7,.,.,TRBV6-5,TGTGCCAGCTCTACAGGGAAGGAGCAGTACTTC,CASSTGKEQYF